One and the same sample provided the 29 T cell receptor beta chains below, sequenced in a study of T cell responses to AZD1222 COVID-19 vaccine. Method: immunoSEQ multiplex PCR; TCRdb's copy keeps in-frame clones and lacks some. The sample holds fewer than 110,000 clones; 90% are singletons and the top ten take 1.3%. This sample comprised peripheral blood, obtained on day 0 of AZD1222 vaccination. Source of these receptors: an adult in good health.

V and J are TRBV7-8 and TRBJ1-1; D gene uncertain. V lost 0 bases and J 0 bases, leaving 11 bases between the germline ends. Germline V gene data show CDR1 as SGHVS and CDR2 as FQNEAQ. The CDR3 loop spans 16 amino acids. The CDR3 sequence: CASSLARDPLNTEAFF. As DNA, the CDR3 is TGTGCCAGCAGCTTAGCGCGAGATCCCTTGAACACTGAAGCTTTCTTT.

This rearrangement joins TRBV7-9 to TRBJ1-1; D ambiguous. The germline gives CDR1 SEHNR, CDR2 FQNEAQ (reference sequence). Trimming shortened V by 1 base and J by 1 base, and 10 bases separated the two germline ends. This CDR3 has 15 amino acids. The chain's CDR3 is CASSLGSVENTEAFF. The CDR3, as DNA: TGTGCCAGCAGCTTAGGGTCGGTGGAGAACACTGAAGCTTTCTTT.

CDR3 bases: TGTGCCAGCAGCCAAGATTTCGGTAATCAGCCCCAGCATTTT. This encodes CASSQDFGNQPQHF. The chain is built from TRBV3-1 (or the pseudogene TRBV3-2) and TRBJ1-5; no definite D call. The CDR3 spans 14 residues. V was shortened by 0 bases and J by 4 bases, with 7 bases between the two germline ends. Germline loops: CDR1 LGHDT, CDR2 YNNKEL (reference sequence).

The V gene is TRBV19, the J gene TRBJ1-1; D is undetermined. The V gene lost 7 bases and the J gene lost 1 base, with 10 bases spanning the gap. CDR1 LNHDA and CDR2 SQIVND come from the germline V gene (reference sequence). The CDR3 loop spans 13 amino acids. CDR3 coding DNA: TGTGCCAGTACTGAACCACCGAACACTGAAGCTTTCTTT. It is translated as CASTEPPNTEAFF.

The chain uses TRBV24-1 and TRBJ1-2; maybe TRBD1 (6 bases). In germline, CDR1 is KGHDR, CDR2 SFDVKD. Trimming pared 8 bases from V and 5 bases from J, leaving 17 bases between. The CDR3 is 14 residues long. The CDR3 coding sequence is TGTGCCACCATCCGGGGGGGGCTCCTTTATGGCTACACCTTC. As protein: CATIRGGLLYGYTF.

The rearrangement joins TRBV6-1 to TRBJ2-5; a possible D gene is TRBD2 (5 bases). CDR1 is MNHNS, CDR2 SASEGT, per germline. The V end lost 2 bases, the J end lost 5 bases, and 6 bases lay between the germline ends. The CDR3 totals 12 residues. The CDR3 DNA sequence: TGTGCCAGCAGTGAACAGCGGGAGACCCAGTACTTC. Translation gives CASSEQRETQYF.

The CDR3 DNA reads as TGTGCCAGCAGCCAAGATCTCGGGGGGTCGGTAGCTTTCTTT. This codes for CASSQDLGGSVAFF. This chain joins TRBV3-1 (or the pseudogene TRBV3-2) and TRBJ1-1; D possibly corresponds to TRBD1 (5 bases). CDR3 size: 14 residues. Germline V gene sequence: CDR1 LGHDT, CDR2 YNNKEL (reference sequence). V was pared by 0 bases and J by 10 bases, with 15 bases between.

This sequence joins TRBV2 and TRBJ1-5, with 9 bases identical to TRBD1. The V gene end was trimmed by 8 bases and the J gene end by 4 bases; junction bases not matched to a gene: 6. The V gene's germline CDR1 is SNHLY and CDR2 FYNNEI. This CDR3 has 14 amino acids. CDR3: CASQLTGGNQPQHF. For the CDR3, the DNA is TGTGCCAGCCAACTGACAGGGGGGAATCAGCCCCAGCATTTT.

The rearrangement uses TRBV20-1 and TRBJ1-6, with a tentative D call TRBD1 (5 bases). This CDR3 is built from 13 residues. CDR1 is DFQATT and CDR2 is SNEGSKA in the germline V gene (reference sequence). The V end was cut by 3 bases, the J end by 5 bases, with 8 bases between. Written as DNA, the CDR3 is TGCAGTGCTAGTTTCAGGGATAATTCACCCCTCCACTTT. It yields the protein CSASFRDNSPLHF.

The chain couples TRBV4-2 to TRBJ2-3; maybe TRBD2 (6 bases). Germline assignment: CDR1 LGHNA and CDR2 YNFKEQ. V gave up 2 bases and J gave up 1 base, with 16 bases separating them. This CDR3 region has 17 residues. CDR3 sequence reads: CASSQYGGSGGTDTQYF. The CDR3 DNA is TGTGCCAGCAGCCAATACGGGGGATCCGGGGGCACAGATACGCAGTATTTT.

The chain has TRBV9 and TRBJ1-2; D gene uncertain. V was pared by 0 bases and J by 2 bases, with 20 bases between. This CDR3 is 18 amino acids long. The germline CDR1 and CDR2 sequences are SGDLS and YYNGEE. The chain's CDR3 is CASSVAWVAKEKNYGYTF. The CDR3 nucleotides are TGTGCCAGCAGCGTAGCTTGGGTAGCCAAGGAGAAAAACTATGGCTACACCTTC.

CDR3 DNA: TGTGCCAGCACCTCGACAGGGCCCGAGACCCAGTACTTC. Its protein is CASTSTGPETQYF. The chain uses TRBV12-3 or TRBV12-4 and TRBJ2-5, with 7 bases that match TRBD1. The CDR3 contains 13 residues. Trimming at V came to 7 bases and at J to 5 bases, leaving 7 bases not matched to a gene.

This sequence joins TRBV20-1 and TRBJ2-1; no clear D gene. The CDR3 is 11 amino acids. Germline lookup yields CDR1 DFQATT and CDR2 SNEGSKA (reference sequence). Trimming left V 6 bases short and J 8 bases short, with 11 bases between. CDR3 in DNA: TGCAGTGCCGACGGTTTCGATGAGCAGTTCTTC. It codes for CSADGFDEQFF.

This rearrangement joins TRBV5-4 to TRBJ2-7, with D uncertain. The CDR3 covers 14 residues. Trimming removed 5 bases at V and 1 base at J, with 13 bases between. Germline lookup yields CDR1 SGHNT and CDR2 YYREEE (reference sequence). This chain's CDR3 is CASRYDGASYEQYF. In DNA form, the CDR3 reads TGTGCCAGCAGGTACGACGGCGCATCCTACGAGCAGTACTTC.

This clone was seen a few times. The chain has TRBV19 and TRBJ1-2; D is uncertain. CDR1 LNHDA and CDR2 SQIVND come from the germline V gene (reference sequence). Trimming left V 0 bases short and J 3 bases short, with 5 bases between. The CDR3 length is 13 residues. CDR3 protein: CASSIDGDYGYTF. The CDR3 nucleotides are TGTGCCAGTAGTATAGACGGTGACTATGGCTACACCTTC.

The CDR3 protein is CASSSVLGTEAFF. The CDR3 coding sequence is TGTGCCAGCAGTTCAGTACTTGGCACTGAAGCTTTCTTT. The rearrangement links TRBV12-3 or TRBV12-4 to TRBJ1-1, with D unresolved. V was cut by 4 bases and J by 4 bases, with 10 bases left in between. This CDR3 comprises 13 residues.

This clone was seen only once. The chain couples TRBV19 to TRBJ2-5; no clear D. The length of the CDR3 is 11 residues. V shed 3 bases and J shed 5 bases, with 4 bases lying between them. Germline lookup yields CDR1 LNHDA and CDR2 SQIVND (reference sequence). The CDR3 loop is CASSMKETQYF. CDR3 coding DNA: TGTGCCAGTAGTATGAAGGAGACCCAGTACTTC.

V gene TRBV29-1 combines with J gene TRBJ1-3; tentatively, D is TRBD1 (6 bases). Germline CDR1 is SQVTM and CDR2 is ANQGSEA. The CDR3 sequence is 14 residues long. The V end was cut by 7 bases, the J end by 3 bases, with 16 bases between. The chain's CDR3 is CSGIGGVLGNTIYF. The CDR3, as DNA: TGCAGCGGAATAGGGGGGGTCCTTGGAAACACCATATATTTT.

The chain employs TRBV27 and TRBJ2-5, with D unresolved. The CDR3 loop spans 12 amino acids. Germline V gives CDR1 MNHEY, CDR2 SMNVEV (reference sequence). Trimming cost V 3 bases and J 4 bases, with 6 bases left between them. The CDR3: CASSLTGETQYF. CDR3 nucleotides: TGTGCCAGCAGTTTGACGGGAGAGACCCAGTACTTC.

V and J are TRBV11-3 and TRBJ2-5; D perhaps matches TRBD2 (5 bases). CDR1 is SGHNT, CDR2 YENEEA, per germline. This CDR3 spans 14 amino acids. Trimming left V 1 base short and J 2 bases short, with 8 bases between. The DNA of the CDR3 is TGTGCCAGCAGCTTAGGCGGGTTACAAGAGACCCAGTACTTC. Protein sequence: CASSLGGLQETQYF. The full variable domain, completed using reference TRBV11-3 and TRBJ2-5, is EAGVVQSPRYKIIEKKQPVAFWCNPISGHNTLYWYLQNLGQGPELLIRYENEEAVDDSQLPKDRFSAERLKGVDSTLKIQPAELGDSAVYLCASSLGGLQETQYFGPGTRLLVL.

This rearrangement joins TRBV7-6 to TRBJ2-2; TRBD2 matches at 7 bases. CDR3 size: 17 residues. Losses at the gene ends were 1 base for V and 1 base for J; bases not matched to a gene: 6. Germline V gene sequence: CDR1 SGHVS, CDR2 FNYEAQ. For the CDR3, the DNA is TGTGCCAGCAGCTTAGTTAGCGGCGGGGGGAACACCGGGGAGCTGTTTTTT. This codes for CASSLVSGGGNTGELFF. Full variable domain (remainder filled in from reference TRBV7-6 and TRBJ2-2): GAGVSQSPRYKVTKRGQDVALRCDPISGHVSLYWYRQALGQGPEFLTYFNYEAQQDKSGLPNDRFSAERPEGSISTLTIQRTEQRDSAMYRCASSLVSGGGNTGELFFGEGSRLTVL.

The CDR3 DNA sequence: TGTGCCAGCAGCTTTGTGGGGGGGCCTGGCGAAAAACTGTTTTTT. Its protein product is CASSFVGGPGEKLFF. This chain connects TRBV7-9 to TRBJ1-4; TRBD1 is a possible D gene (6 bases). V dropped 3 bases and J dropped 8 bases, with 16 bases sitting between them. CDR3 size: 15 residues. Germline V gene sequence: CDR1 SEHNR, CDR2 FQNEAQ (reference sequence). Full variable domain (outside the CDR3, taken from reference TRBV7-9 and TRBJ1-4): DTGVSQNPRHKITKRGQNVTFRCDPISEHNRLYWYRQTLGQGPEFLTYFQNEAQLEKSRLLSDRFSAERPKGSFSTLEIQRTEQGDSAMYLCASSFVGGPGEKLFFGSGTQLSVL.

The chain has TRBV27 and TRBJ1-3, with D tentatively TRBD1 (6 bases). This CDR3 spans 17 amino acids. V gave up 6 bases and J gave up 3 bases, with 21 bases separating them. Per the germline V gene, CDR1 is MNHEY and CDR2 is SMNVEV (reference sequence). The CDR3 DNA sequence: TGTGCCAGCAGCAGTGACCCCGGCAGGGGAGTTGGAAACACCATATATTTT. This sequence encodes CASSSDPGRGVGNTIYF.

V and J are TRBV7-9 and TRBJ2-5; D uncertain. The CDR3 totals 16 residues. Germline CDR1 reads SEHNR; CDR2 reads FQNEAQ (reference sequence). Trimming took off 0 bases at V and 2 bases at J, with 13 bases between the two ends. CDR3 region: CASSLALGIGQETQYF. CDR3 sequence (DNA): TGTGCCAGCAGCTTAGCGCTAGGGATTGGGCAAGAGACCCAGTACTTC.

The chain uses TRBV25-1 and TRBJ1-4; no firm D call. Germline CDR1 MGHDK, CDR2 SYGVNS. The CDR3 runs to 16 residues. V shed 4 bases and J shed 2 bases, with 14 bases lying between them. The CDR3 DNA reads as TGTGCCAGCAGTGTTGCCTACGATAGGACTAATGAAAAACTGTTTTTT. Encoded protein: CASSVAYDRTNEKLFF.

This chain connects TRBV27 to TRBJ1-6, with 10 positions matching TRBD1. V gave up 4 bases and J gave up 13 bases; unmatched junction bases: 1. Germline assignment: CDR1 MNHEY and CDR2 SMNVEV (reference sequence). This CDR3 is 12 amino acids long. The CDR3 here is CASSSTGGPLHF. DNA of the CDR3: TGTGCCAGCAGTTCGACAGGGGGCCCCCTCCACTTT.

This sequence joins TRBV20-1 and TRBJ1-3; D is uncertain. The CDR3 is made up of 11 amino acids. With 2 bases removed from V and 9 bases from J, the gap between germline ends came to 8 bases. The germline CDR1 and CDR2 sequences are DFQATT and SNEGSKA (reference sequence). The chain's CDR3 is CSARFGSTIYF. The CDR3 DNA reads as TGCAGTGCTAGATTCGGGAGCACCATATATTTT.

This clone has just one count. The chain links TRBV3-1 (or the pseudogene TRBV3-2) to TRBJ2-5; the D gene is possibly TRBD1 (6 bases). The V gene lost 4 bases and the J gene lost 5 bases, with 14 bases spanning the gap. From germline, CDR1 is LGHDT and CDR2 YNNKEL (reference sequence). CDR3 length: 14 amino acids. The CDR3 nucleotides are TGTGCCAGCAGCCCCCGACAGGCCCCCGAGACCCAGTACTTC. Protein: CASSPRQAPETQYF.

The V gene is TRBV7-2, the J gene TRBJ1-5, with D perhaps matching TRBD1 (5 bases). The CDR3 runs to 14 residues. V lost 0 bases and J lost 6, with 9 bases in between. The germline gives CDR1 SGHTA, CDR2 FQGNSA. CDR3 in amino acids: CASSLATTGQPQHF. CDR3 in DNA: TGTGCCAGCAGCTTAGCGACTACAGGTCAGCCCCAGCATTTT. Full variable domain (rest looked up from reference TRBV7-2 and TRBJ1-5): GAGVSQSPSNKVTEKGKDVELRCDPISGHTALYWYRQSLGQGLEFLIYFQGNSAPDKSGLPSDRFSAERTGGSVSTLTIQRTQQEDSAVYLCASSLATTGQPQHFGDGTRLSIL.